This T cell receptor (beta chain) was observed in a study of T cell repertoires in cytomegalovirus infection (dated by TCRdb to about 2019). Study-level background: Because public TCR beta signatures pointed to carriage of CMV infection together with the matching HLA type, the HLA type of each donor mattered for the analysis.

TCRdb names Illumina HiSeq 1500 as the instrument used. TCRdb reprocessed the public reads (quality trimming at Q25 with fastp, clone calling with MiXCR) and kept in-frame beta chains. Identical CDR3 protein sequences are pooled into one entry, listed with their most common genes and DNA. The sample records 680,000 or so distinct CDR3 sequences, less than 40% of which are singletons. The ten largest clonotypes hold about 2.8% of the sample. The study at large found these results: Cumulative frequency of public TCR beta family members discriminated carriers of CMV infection plus the relevant HLA type in this cohort and an independent 352-donor cohort. In the ex vivo response, HLA-C-restricted CMV-specific TCR beta clonotypes were dominant, and in two of eight donors the single most frequent clonotype came from this HLA-C-restricted group.

V loses 6 bases, J loses 0 bases, and the germline ends lie 7 bases apart. Reading from cysteine to phenylalanine, the CDR3 counts 13 amino acids. Left in the record is the CDR3 DNA by itself, 39 bases read in frame from the first base. In the germline V gene (reference sequence), CDR1 corresponds to MNHEY and CDR2 to SMNVEV. Points on this clonotype: This clone's antigen is unknown. Per-nucleotide qualities are absent, and no much larger clonotype sits a single base away.

The TCR was taken from a human donor in good health (CMV status not recorded). Some clones in this sample may be carry-over from other donors' samples. The chain couples TRBV27 to TRBJ2-3, with the identity of the D gene unclear. The sample was PBMCs. The base sequence is TGTGCCAGCAGGTCTTCTAGCACAGATACGCAGTATTTT. Its product reads: CASRSSSTDTQYF.